The T cell receptor beta chain under discussion was sequenced for a study of blood T cell repertoires in COVID-19. Across the whole study: Spain, Italy and the United States supplied samples that represented acute and convalescent COVID-19.

This clone was seen more than once but under ten times. Cohort placement rested on clinical history that participants reported themselves. In the original workflow: Using reference gene primer amplification, nucleated cell counts were estimated. The method was immunoSEQ multiplex PCR; TCRdb's version includes in-frame clones alone and lacks a portion of them. From that table come the V and J calls and clone size; the DNA was used to work out D and trimming. This sample has about 250,000 clones; approximately 90% occur once, and the top ten carry 3%. Unmatched junction bases numbered 17, after V lost 5 bases and J lost 5 bases. CDR3 length equals 18 residues. The germline V gene has CDR1 SGHAT and CDR2 FQNNGV.

The sequence derives from a woman between 50 and 59 years old who had recovered from COVID-19. Sequencing input: PBMCs or T cells enriched from blood (not recorded which). The chain combines TRBV11-2 with TRBJ2-1, with TRBD2 matching 8 bases. Here the CDR3 DNA reads TGTGCCAGCAGCCCCCGGACTATTGCGGGAGGATCCCACAATGAGCAGTTCTTC. Translating it yields CASSPRTIAGGSHNEQFF.